The 7 T cell receptor beta chains listed next were all sequenced from one sample in a study of blood T cell repertoires in COVID-19. Measured with immunoSEQ multiplex PCR; TCRdb has only the in-frame clones, and not every one. The sample holds 200,000 to 300,000 clones; about nine tenths are singletons and the top ten take 7.2%. The specimen sequenced was peripheral blood. The receptors stem from a man aged 60 to 69 who had recovered from COVID-19.

This chain uses TRBV30 with TRBJ1-6; D not certain. The V and J ends lost 4 bases and 7 bases respectively, with 14 bases between them. CDR1 and CDR2 (germline): GTSNPN, SVGIG (reference sequence). The CDR3 contains 14 residues. CDR3 sequence (DNA): TGTGCCTGGAACCGGGAGCAAGAGAATTCACCCCTCCACTTT. Protein product: CAWNREQENSPLHF.

This clone was counted a few times. This chain joins TRBV18 and TRBJ2-7; 9 nucleotides match TRBD1. The V and J ends lost 4 bases and 0 bases, in that order; junction bases with no gene match: 4. Per germline, CDR1 KGHSH and CDR2 LQKENI. CDR3 length: 15 amino acids. The CDR3 DNA sequence: TGTGCCAGCTCACGGACAGGGGATGTCTCCTACGAGCAGTACGTC. Translating gives CASSRTGDVSYEQYV.

This chain joins TRBV5-6 and TRBJ2-5; 8 nucleotides line up with TRBD1. With V trimmed by 2 bases and J by 3 bases, 3 bases remained unmatched. The CDR3 is 14 amino acids. Germline CDR1 and CDR2: SGHDT and YYEEEE. CDR3 in amino acids: CASSLPDREETQYF. Here the CDR3 DNA reads TGTGCCAGCAGCTTACCGGACAGGGAAGAGACCCAGTACTTC.

As to this clone: One end of the junction fails to match germline, which may point to a read error. V gene TRBV29-1 combines with J gene TRBJ2-3; D is possibly TRBD1 (6 bases). CDR1 is SQVTM and CDR2 is ANQGSEA in the germline V gene. The CDR3 is made up of 12 amino acids. As DNA, the CDR3 is TGCAGCGTGCAGGGGATCACAGGTACGCAGTATTTT. It yields the protein CSVQGITGTQYF.

This sequence joins TRBV5-1 and TRBJ2-3, with TRBD2 identical over 9 bases. This CDR3 has 17 amino acids. Per germline, CDR1 SGHRS and CDR2 YFSETQ. The trim removed 4 bases at V and 2 bases at J, leaving 11 bases unmatched. For the CDR3, the DNA is TGCGCCAGCAGCGAGTCCCCCAGCGGGGGGTTCACAGATACGCAGTATTTT. Protein sequence: CASSESPSGGFTDTQYF.

The J gene is TRBJ1-1, the V gene TRBV6-5, with D tentatively TRBD1 (6 bases). CDR1 and CDR2 from the germline V gene are MNHEY and SVGAGI. Trimming cost V 5 bases and J 6 bases, with 16 bases left between them. The CDR3 sequence is 14 residues long. CDR3: CASSLYPGGSEAFF. CDR3 bases: TGTGCCAGCAGTCTGTATCCGGGGGGCTCTGAAGCTTTCTTT.

The chain joins TRBV24-1 to TRBJ2-7; perhaps TRBD2 as D (5 bases). CDR1 KGHDR and CDR2 SFDVKD come from the germline V gene. The CDR3 consists of 13 residues. The germline V and J ends were trimmed by 3 bases and 0 bases, with 5 bases remaining between them. CDR3 nucleotides: TGTGCCACCAGTGATAGCGGCTCCTACGAGCAGTACTTC. Its translation: CATSDSGSYEQYF.